The 11 T cell receptor beta chains given below trace back to one sample, sequenced in a study of T cells in Graves' hyperthyroidism and ophthalmopathy. RNA transcripts were the template for amplifying TCR beta CDR3 regions. The HTBI primer set served for first-round RT-PCR of the TCR CDR3. One entry per CDR3 protein results from TCRdb running MiXCR on the multiplex PCR reads. The sample consists of 480,000 or so distinct CDR3 sequences, 46% of them appearing once. Sequenced input: peripheral blood or thyroid tissue (not recorded which). The receptor source for this set is an adult woman with Graves' disease, either hyperthyroidism or ophthalmopathy (not recorded which).

This clonotype showed up many times. This chain joins TRBV29-1 and TRBJ2-2; the D is unclear. V was trimmed by 0 bases and J by 2 bases, leaving 10 bases between them. The germline V gene has CDR1 SQVTM and CDR2 ANQGSEA. The CDR3 loop spans 15 amino acids. CDR3 DNA sequence: TGCAGCGTTGAAGAAAGAGCGCGAAACACCGGGGAGCTGTTTTTT. As protein: CSVEERARNTGELFF.

The table lists this clonotype with a few counts. The chain links TRBV29-1 to TRBJ2-2; maybe TRBD1 (6 bases). Germline V gene sequence: CDR1 SQVTM, CDR2 ANQGSEA. The CDR3 length is 14 residues. Trimming stripped 0 bases from V and 4 bases from J, with 9 bases between. As DNA, the CDR3 is TGCAGCGTTGAAGAGGGCAGGGGCACCGGGGAGCTGTTTTTT. This gives the protein CSVEEGRGTGELFF.

The chain joins TRBV7-2 to TRBJ1-1; 7 nucleotides line up with TRBD1. The CDR3 has 15 amino acids. After removal of 2 bases from V and 6 bases from J, the junction contained 9 bases not matched to a gene. Germline CDR1 reads SGHTA; CDR2 reads FQGNSA. The CDR3 DNA sequence: TGTGCCAGCAGCTTAAAGGAGGGGGCCCGCGCTGAAGCTTTCTTT. This codes for CASSLKEGARAEAFF.

This clonotype was seen at least ten times. The chain links TRBV12-3 or TRBV12-4 to TRBJ1-2; no firm D call. The CDR3 is 12 amino acids. Trimming pared 6 bases from V and 2 bases from J, leaving 7 bases between. The CDR3 DNA is TGTGCCAGCAGCCAGACCAACTATGGCTACACCTTC. It encodes CASSQTNYGYTF.

At least ten counts were recorded for this clonotype. The V call is TRBV7-2, the J call TRBJ2-7, with TRBD2 identical over 7 bases. The CDR3 runs 15 residues. Per germline, CDR1 SGHTA and CDR2 FQGNSA. Germline trimming cut 2 bases from V and 2 bases from J; bases unmatched to any gene: 6. The CDR3 loop reads CASSLRAGETYEQYF. For the CDR3, the DNA is TGTGCCAGCAGCTTAAGGGCGGGAGAGACCTACGAGCAGTACTTC.

The genes are TRBV7-3 and TRBJ2-1, with D hard to call. Looked up from germline, CDR1 is SGHTA and CDR2 is FQGTGA. Trimming left V 0 bases short and J 5 bases short, with 11 bases between. There are 15 residues in the CDR3. The CDR3 spells CASSLTTEPHNEQFF. The DNA for the CDR3 is TGTGCCAGCAGCTTAACTACAGAACCGCACAATGAGCAGTTCTTC.

In its sample, this clonotype was seen many times. The chain combines TRBV20-1 with TRBJ1-2, with 9 bases identical to TRBD1. Germline V gene lookup returns CDR1 DFQATT and CDR2 SNEGSKA (reference sequence). The junction had 2 bases not matched to a gene; V was cut back by 3 bases and J by 6 bases. The CDR3 is 12 amino acids. CDR3: CSARGQGHGYTF. CDR3 nucleotides: TGCAGTGCTAGGGGACAGGGCCATGGCTACACCTTC.

V usage is TRBV25-1 and J usage is TRBJ2-7; 9 bases are shared with TRBD1. J was trimmed by 6 bases and V by 3 bases; bases with no gene match: 3. CDR3 length: 13 amino acids. Germline CDR1 and CDR2: MGHDK and SYGVNS. CDR3 sequence: CASSDHRGREQYF. The CDR3 coding sequence is TGTGCCAGCAGTGACCACAGGGGGCGCGAGCAGTACTTC.

The DNA for the CDR3 is TGTGCCAGCAGTTCCTCGGGCCACATAATGGGTTCACCCCTCCACTTT. This encodes CASSSSGHIMGSPLHF. This chain joins TRBV25-1 and TRBJ1-6; D remains ambiguous. With 5 bases removed from V and 9 bases from J, the gap between germline ends came to 20 bases. This CDR3 region has 16 residues. CDR1 is MGHDK and CDR2 is SYGVNS in the germline V gene.

The sample holds a few counts of this clonotype. The V and J genes are TRBV7-9 and TRBJ2-5; tentatively, D is TRBD1 (6 bases). The DNA end lines up better with TRBJ2-7; the J call may be wrong. This CDR3 has 14 residues. Germline CDR1 is SEHNR and CDR2 is FQNEAQ (reference sequence). The DNA for the CDR3 is TGTGCCAGCAGTACCTCTAGGGGGTCCTACGAGCAGTACTTC. Its translation is CASSTSRGSYEQYF.

This clonotype was seen ten or more times. The genes are TRBV9 and TRBJ2-5; TRBD1 or TRBD2 may be the D gene (6 bases each). Germline V lookup: CDR1 SGDLS, CDR2 YYNGEE. Trimming cost V 4 bases and J 5 bases, with 15 bases left between them. The CDR3 spans 14 residues. The CDR3 loop is CASSQRGLAETQYF. DNA of the CDR3: TGTGCCAGCAGCCAACGGGGGCTAGCGGAGACCCAGTACTTC.